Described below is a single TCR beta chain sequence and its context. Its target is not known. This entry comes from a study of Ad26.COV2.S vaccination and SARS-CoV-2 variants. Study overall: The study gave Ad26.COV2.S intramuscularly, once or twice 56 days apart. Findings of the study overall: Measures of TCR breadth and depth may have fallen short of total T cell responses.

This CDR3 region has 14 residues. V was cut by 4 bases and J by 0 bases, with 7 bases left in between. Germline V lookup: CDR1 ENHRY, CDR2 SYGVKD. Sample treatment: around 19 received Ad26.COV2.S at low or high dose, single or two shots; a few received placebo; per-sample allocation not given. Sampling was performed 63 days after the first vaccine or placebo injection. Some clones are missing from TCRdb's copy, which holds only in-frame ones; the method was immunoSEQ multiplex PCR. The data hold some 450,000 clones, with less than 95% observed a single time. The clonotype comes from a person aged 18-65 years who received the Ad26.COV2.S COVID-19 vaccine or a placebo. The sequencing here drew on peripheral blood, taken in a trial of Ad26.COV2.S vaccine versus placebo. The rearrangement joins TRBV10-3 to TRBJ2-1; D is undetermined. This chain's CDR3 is CAISATGSYNEQFF. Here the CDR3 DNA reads TGTGCCATCAGTGCCACCGGCTCCTACAATGAGCAGTTCTTC.